This T cell receptor beta chain was recorded in a study of blood T cell repertoires in COVID-19 (dated by TCRdb to the early 2020s). At the level of the whole study: Collaborator samples came from the United States, Italy and Spain and covered acute and convalescent phases of COVID-19. The material from the prospective study consisted of cDNA or gDNA derived from T cells, B-cell-depleted T cells, or PBMCs. Deeply sampled blood TCRbeta repertoires from subjects exposed to, actively infected with, or recovered from COVID-19 were included in the dataset. The repertoires were made available in a free public database intended to serve as a resource for research on the immune response to SARS-CoV-2. Samples came from the ongoing ImmuneRACE study (first 160 participants) plus 1,254 subjects from 6 global collaborators. The sample metadata nearly always contained a de-identified subject ID, COVID-19 status, age in years and sex. Where available, HLA class I and class II types were obtained from metadata supplied by the sample provider rather than from assay-based typing. The paper's findings and limits, for the study overall: The amount of clinical and demographic metadata varied by source and participant and was provided uncurated.

This clone was seen ten or more times. Its antigen remains unidentified. Base qualities are not recorded, but no much larger clone differs from it by a single base. Trimming takes 5 bases from V and 5 bases from J, and the germline ends sit 13 bases apart. The CDR3 spans 13 residues, from the cysteine through the phenylalanine. Just CDR3 DNA is preserved here, 39 bases in frame from base 1. CDR1 SGHVS and CDR2 FQNEAQ were looked up in the germline V gene. Enrolling through a virtual design, the prospective study's participants ranged in age from about 18 to 100 years and lived across 20 to 30 United States geographic areas. Cohort assignment in the prospective study relied on participant-reported clinical history from a screening survey and a study questionnaire. In the prospective study, whole blood, serum and a nasopharyngeal or oropharyngeal swab were collected from each participant by mobile phlebotomists. Prospective study participants could optionally give additional blood draws and questionnaires over an approximately 2-month period. Before DNA extraction, blood samples from the prospective study were shipped at room temperature or frozen.

TCRbeta CDR3 regions were amplified from genomic DNA by means of the immunoSEQ Assay, a bias-controlled multiplex PCR. Processing in the source paper ran as follows. Within the assay, amplification of reference gene primers was used to estimate how many nucleated cells each sample contained. To quantify the absolute abundance of each unique TCRbeta CDR3 rearrangement, sequence reads were collapsed and filtered. Productive Simpson clonality was computed per sample as the square root of Simpson's diversity index over productive rearrangements. TCRdb took this table from immuneACCESS and kept in-frame rearrangements with V and J called. Such tables lack part of the clones; where checked against another copy, unresolved V genes explain under half of the gap, and the rest is unexplained. From that table come the V and J calls and clone size; the DNA was used to work out D and trimming. The sample contains about 200,000 clones, about 82% of them found a single time. The top ten hold about 6% of the sample.

The chain couples TRBV7-8 to TRBJ2-7, and possibly TRBD1, on 5 matching bases. This sequence was found in a man aged 35-49 years with acute COVID-19. Sequencing used PBMCs or T cells enriched from blood (not recorded which). The DNA sequence follows: TGTGCCAGCAGCGTCAACAGGAAAAACGAGCAGTACTTC. Its protein is CASSVNRKNEQYF.